This T cell receptor beta chain was profiled in a study of T cells after yellow fever vaccination. On the study more broadly: With SMART-Seq v4 Ultra Low Input, the fractions containing low cell numbers were prepared. Study results and limitations: The booster response re-showed most primary clones: 96% CD4, approximately 90% CD8. A limited proportion of clonotypes was detected within both the CD4 and CD8 compartments.

Germline loops: CDR1 SEHNR, CDR2 FQNEAQ (reference sequence). Trimming pared 3 bases from V and 6 bases from J, leaving 12 bases between. This CDR3 is built from 13 residues. TCRdb passed the 5' RACE reads through MiXCR, listing each CDR3 protein once. The sample records a few hundred thousand distinct CDR3 sequences, more than 5.5% being singletons. In its sample, this clonotype was seen a few times. As yet, its antigen is unknown. The sample in question was PBMCs, obtained 5 days after the yellow fever booster vaccination. This receptor was obtained from a man younger than 45 who received the YFV17D yellow fever vaccine. V is TRBV7-9 and J is TRBJ2-7; D not certain. The CDR3 DNA follows: TGTGCCAGCAGCTTTGAACCTCGTGTCGAGCAGTACTTC. As protein: CASSFEPRVEQYF.